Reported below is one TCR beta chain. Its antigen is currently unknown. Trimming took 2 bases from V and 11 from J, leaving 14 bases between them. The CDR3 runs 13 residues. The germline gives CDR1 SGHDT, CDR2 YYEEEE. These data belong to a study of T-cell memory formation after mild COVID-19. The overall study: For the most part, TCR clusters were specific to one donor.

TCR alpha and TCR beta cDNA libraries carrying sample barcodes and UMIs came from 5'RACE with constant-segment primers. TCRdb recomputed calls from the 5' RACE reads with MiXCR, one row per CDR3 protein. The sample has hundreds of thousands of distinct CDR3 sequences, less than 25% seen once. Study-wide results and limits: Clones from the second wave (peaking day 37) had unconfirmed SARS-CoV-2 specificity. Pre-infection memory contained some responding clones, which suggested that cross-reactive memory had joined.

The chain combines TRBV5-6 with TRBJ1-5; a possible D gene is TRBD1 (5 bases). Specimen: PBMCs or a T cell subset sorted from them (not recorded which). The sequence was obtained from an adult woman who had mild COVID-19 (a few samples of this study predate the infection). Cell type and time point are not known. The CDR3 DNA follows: TGTGCCAGCAGCTTAGGGGCCTCCAGAGCCCAGCATTTT. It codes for CASSLGASRAQHF. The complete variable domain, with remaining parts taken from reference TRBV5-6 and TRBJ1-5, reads DAGVTQSPTHLIKTRGQQVTLRCSPKSGHDTVSWYQQALGQGPQFIFQYYEEEERQRGNFPDRFSGHQFPNYSSELNVNALLLGDSALYLCASSLGASRAQHFGDGTRLSIL.